A single sample gave rise to the 32 T cell receptor beta chains below, sequenced in a study of cytomegalovirus exposure and HLA in healthy donors. Researchers ran the PCR with 60 Vbeta and 13 Jbeta primers. The assay was immunoSEQ multiplex PCR, and TCRdb's table has in-frame clones only and misses some. Of more than 150,000 clones in the sample, around 80% were seen once. The specimen was PBMCs. Receptors originate from a woman aged 25-40 years in good health and CMV-seropositive.

This chain connects TRBV4-3 to TRBJ2-5, with 9 bases fitting TRBD1. TRBJ2-7 matches the DNA end more closely, so the J call is doubtful. This CDR3 is 15 amino acids long. Germline V gene sequence: CDR1 LGHNA, CDR2 YSLEER. The CDR3 protein is CASSLSGTGSYEQYF. CDR3 nucleotide sequence: TGCGCCAGCAGCCTCTCCGGGACAGGGTCCTACGAGCAGTACTTC.

The J gene is TRBJ1-2, the V gene TRBV19; D gene uncertain. The CDR3 has 16 amino acids. V was trimmed by 5 bases and J by 2 bases, leaving 18 bases between them. Per germline, CDR1 LNHDA and CDR2 SQIVND (reference sequence). Written as DNA, the CDR3 is TGTGCCAGTAGTCCAACCACTGGGTTGAGGAACTATGGCTACACCTTC. This codes for CASSPTTGLRNYGYTF.

This clone has only a few counts. V is TRBV28 and J is TRBJ2-5, with D possibly being TRBD1 (5 bases). CDR3 length: 14 residues. Germline V gene lookup returns CDR1 MDHEN and CDR2 SYDVKM. V gave up 6 bases and J gave up 2 bases, with 13 bases separating them. The CDR3 reads CASSPRNRQETQYF. The CDR3 region has the DNA TGTGCCAGCAGCCCTAGGAACAGGCAAGAGACCCAGTACTTC.

V gene TRBV20-1 combines with J gene TRBJ2-7, with D unresolved. The V end lost 6 bases, the J end lost 3 bases, and 9 bases lay between the germline ends. The CDR3 sequence is 11 residues long. Germline CDR1 reads DFQATT; CDR2 reads SNEGSKA (reference sequence). The CDR3 is CSATGGYEQYF. CDR3 nucleotides: TGCAGTGCCACCGGTGGCTACGAGCAGTACTTC.

This clone was found a few times. V usage is TRBV28 and J usage is TRBJ2-7; possibly TRBD2 for D (6 bases). This CDR3 contains 13 residues. Trimming took 6 bases from V and 5 from J, leaving 14 bases between them. Germline V lookup: CDR1 MDHEN, CDR2 SYDVKM. The DNA for the CDR3 is TGTGCCAGCAGCTTAGGGCGGGGCAACGAGCAGTACTTC. Protein sequence: CASSLGRGNEQYF.

J is TRBJ2-1 and V is TRBV10-3; weak D call: TRBD2 (8 bases). The CDR3 has 16 residues. Germline CDR1 ENHRY, CDR2 SYGVKD. V lost 7 bases and J lost 4, with 20 bases in between. CDR3 region: CAITGGRAGAYNEQFF. For the CDR3, the DNA is TGTGCCATCACAGGGGGGAGAGCGGGGGCATACAATGAGCAGTTCTTC.

The chain recombines TRBV2 with TRBJ2-1, with a possible D match to TRBD2 (5 bases). Germline loops: CDR1 SNHLY, CDR2 FYNNEI. V was shortened by 10 bases and J by 3 bases, with 13 bases between the two germline ends. CDR3 length equals 13 residues. CDR3 sequence (DNA): TGTGCCATCGACACTGAGGGCTACAATGAGCAGTTCTTC. It yields the protein CAIDTEGYNEQFF.

The genes are TRBV27 and TRBJ2-7; weak D call: TRBD1 (6 bases). CDR1 and CDR2 from the germline V gene are MNHEY and SMNVEV (reference sequence). The CDR3 extends over 13 amino acids. Deletions cut 3 bases from V and 2 bases from J, with 8 bases between. The CDR3 spells CASSFRGPYEQYF. The CDR3 DNA sequence: TGTGCCAGCAGTTTCAGGGGCCCCTACGAGCAGTACTTC.

V gene TRBV28 combines with J gene TRBJ2-2, with TRBD2 as a possible D gene (6 bases). CDR3 length: 15 residues. V lost 4 bases and J lost 3, with 12 bases in between. Germline V gene sequence: CDR1 MDHEN, CDR2 SYDVKM. In nucleotides, the CDR3 is TGTGCCAGCAGTTCCCCGGGACTTTACACCGGGGAGCTGTTTTTT. Translation: CASSSPGLYTGELFF.

On this clone itself: An end of the junction differs from the germline gene, which may be a read error. The chain is built from TRBV12-5 and TRBJ1-6; TRBD1 agrees at 7 bases. The CDR3 length is 13 residues. Germline assignment: CDR1 LGHNT and CDR2 FRNRAP. CDR3 DNA: TGTGCTAGTGGTTTACCACAGGGGATTCATCAGGACTTT. Translated, it gives CASGLPQGIHQDF.

The chain uses TRBV5-4 and TRBJ1-1; D may be TRBD1 (6 bases). The CDR3 spans 16 residues. V shed 0 bases and J shed 2 bases, with 14 bases lying between them. Germline V lookup: CDR1 SGHNT, CDR2 YYREEE (reference sequence). The CDR3 reads CASSLGGGGGNTEAFF. CDR3 DNA: TGTGCCAGCAGCTTGGGAGGGGGAGGGGGTAACACTGAAGCTTTCTTT.

This clone was counted between two and nine times. J is TRBJ2-7 and V is TRBV11-3, with TRBD1 as a possible D gene (6 bases). The V gene lost 7 bases and the J gene lost 5 bases, with 15 bases spanning the gap. Germline CDR1 and CDR2: SGHNT and YENEEA. The CDR3 sequence is 13 residues long. The CDR3, as DNA: TGTGCCAGCACCCGGGACATCCTTAACGAGCAGTACTTC. This codes for CASTRDILNEQYF.

This sequence joins TRBV7-8 and TRBJ1-5, with D perhaps matching TRBD1 (5 bases). CDR1 and CDR2 from the germline V gene are SGHVS and FQNEAQ. The V end lost 1 base, the J end lost 0 bases, and 10 bases lay between the germline ends. The CDR3 is made up of 16 amino acids. The CDR3 bases are TGTGCCAGCAGCTTAGGGTCAGGGATTAGCAATCAGCCCCAGCATTTT. Its translation: CASSLGSGISNQPQHF.

This clone was seen only a few times. This CDR3 fails to terminate in the conserved phenylalanine or tryptophan, so it likely reflects a read error. The limits of the CDR3 on the DNA are not certain, so only TCRdb's listed CDR3 is given. The gene calls are TRBV28 and TRBJ1-2. Germline-derived CDR1 and CDR2 are MDHEN and SYDVKM. The length of the CDR3 is 13 amino acids, counting both ends. CDR3 sequence reads: CASSAYLGLLTVL.

The chain has TRBV7-2 and TRBJ1-2; 8 nucleotides line up with TRBD1. This CDR3 contains 15 residues. V was pared by 9 bases and J by 8 bases, with 17 bases of the junction left unmatched. Germline values: CDR1 SGHTA, CDR2 FQGNSA. The CDR3 protein is CASGQGLSSVGGYTF. The CDR3 region has the DNA TGTGCCAGTGGACAGGGCCTCTCCTCCGTAGGGGGCTACACCTTC.

The chain uses TRBV7-2 and TRBJ2-5; D possibly corresponds to TRBD2 (6 bases). Trimming removed 4 bases at V and 5 bases at J, with 14 bases between. CDR1 and CDR2 from the germline V gene are SGHTA and FQGNSA. The CDR3 length is 14 residues. CDR3 in amino acids: CASSSRLVSETQYF. The CDR3 nucleotides read TGTGCCAGCAGCTCCAGACTAGTAAGCGAGACCCAGTACTTC.

The CDR3 sequence: CSVGQGYTEAFF. The CDR3 nucleotides read TGCAGCGTGGGACAGGGATACACTGAAGCTTTCTTT. The rearrangement joins TRBV29-1 to TRBJ1-1; 9 bases fit TRBD1. The CDR3 runs to 12 residues. J lost 3 bases, V lost 6 bases, and 2 bases had no gene match. The germline gives CDR1 SQVTM, CDR2 ANQGSEA.

The CDR3 DNA reads TGCAGCGCCGGGGAGGAGACCCAGTACTTC. Amino acids: CSAGEETQYF. The rearrangement uses TRBV20-1 and TRBJ2-5; weak D call: TRBD2 (5 bases). This CDR3 spans 10 amino acids. Germline V gives CDR1 DFQATT, CDR2 SNEGSKA (reference sequence).

The chain is built from TRBV30 and TRBJ2-7, with a possible D match to TRBD2 (6 bases). Per the germline V gene, CDR1 is GTSNPN and CDR2 is SVGIG (reference sequence). The germline V and J ends were trimmed by 5 bases and 4 bases, with 18 bases remaining between them. The CDR3 has 14 amino acids. DNA for the CDR3: TGTGCCTGGCGGCGGCTTTCCGGGGGATACGAGCAGTACTTC. Amino acids: CAWRRLSGGYEQYF.

The CDR3 is CASAGTTYNEQFF. CDR3 DNA sequence: TGTGCTAGCGCGGGGACCACTTACAATGAGCAGTTCTTC. The chain has TRBV4-2 and TRBJ2-1; D is perhaps TRBD2 (6 bases). The V gene's germline CDR1 is LGHNA and CDR2 YNFKEQ. The CDR3 sequence is 13 residues long.

The chain employs TRBV4-3 and TRBJ2-1, with 12 bases fitting TRBD2. Germline assignment: CDR1 LGHNA and CDR2 YSLEER. The CDR3 runs to 19 residues. V lost 0 bases and J lost 4; bases outside the gene matches: 10. The CDR3 DNA reads TGCGCCAGCAGCCAAGATTTTGAAACTAGCGGGGGGACTTACAATGAGCAGTTCTTC. This translates into CASSQDFETSGGTYNEQFF.

The chain joins TRBV21-1 to TRBJ2-7; the table's D call, TRBD2, has no DNA check behind it. TRBV21-1 is a documented pseudogene. This CDR3 has 17 amino acids. CDR3 sequence (DNA): TGTGCCAGCAGCAAAGAACTTGGACTAGCGGAACCCTACGAGCAGTACTTC. This sequence encodes CASSKELGLAEPYEQYF.

CDR3 sequence: CASSSRTQGEEQFF. As DNA, the CDR3 is TGTGCCAGCAGCTCCCGGACACAGGGGGAGGAGCAGTTCTTC. V and J are TRBV11-2 and TRBJ2-1; 8 nucleotides agree with TRBD1. Germline CDR1 SGHAT, CDR2 FQNNGV. The J segment lost 10 bases and the V segment lost 4 bases, leaving 9 bases of the junction unmatched. The CDR3 extends over 14 amino acids.

The chain combines TRBV6-6 with TRBJ2-7; D is undetermined. The CDR3 is 12 residues long. Germline V gene lookup returns CDR1 MNHNY and CDR2 SVGAGI (reference sequence). V dropped 6 bases and J dropped 2 bases, with 8 bases sitting between them. DNA of the CDR3: TGTGCCAGCAGCCGGAGAACCTACGAGCAGTACTTC. Protein: CASSRRTYEQYF.

The chain joins TRBV6-6 to TRBJ1-6, with D hard to call. Deletions cut 6 bases from V and 7 bases from J, with 13 bases between. The CDR3 is 14 residues long. The V gene's germline CDR1 is MNHNY and CDR2 SVGAGI (reference sequence). This CDR3 is CASSVGSGNSPLHF. The CDR3 bases are TGTGCCAGCAGCGTCGGTTCGGGAAATTCACCCCTCCACTTT.

This chain links TRBV9 with TRBJ1-2; the D gene is possibly TRBD1 (5 bases). Trimming took 3 bases from V and 6 from J, leaving 12 bases between them. The germline gives CDR1 SGDLS, CDR2 YYNGEE. The CDR3 spans 13 residues. CDR3 protein: CASSARGGDGYTF. In DNA, the CDR3 is TGTGCCAGCAGCGCACGTGGGGGGGATGGCTACACCTTC.

This clone was observed once. V gene TRBV6-1 combines with J gene TRBJ2-1, with 8 bases fitting TRBD2. CDR1 is MNHNS, CDR2 SASEGT, per germline. V lost 7 bases and J lost 10; bases outside the gene matches: 6. CDR3 size: 12 residues. The CDR3 loop reads CASTFSGGEQFF. Here the CDR3 DNA reads TGTGCCAGCACGTTTTCGGGAGGGGAGCAGTTCTTC.

The genes are TRBV2 and TRBJ2-5; no clear D gene. CDR3 length: 11 residues. V was trimmed by 8 bases and J by 5 bases, leaving 9 bases between them. Per the germline V gene, CDR1 is SNHLY and CDR2 is FYNNEI. The CDR3 region has the DNA TGTGCCAGCTTTAAGCTGGAGACCCAGTACTTC. Its translation is CASFKLETQYF. The entire variable domain, with the rest obtained from reference TRBV2 and TRBJ2-5, is as follows: EPEVTQTPSHQVTQMGQEVILRCVPISNHLYFYWYRQILGQKVEFLVSFYNNEISEKSEIFDDQFSVERPDGSNFTLKIRSTKLEDSAMYFCASFKLETQYFGPGTRLLVL.

V usage is TRBV7-3 and J usage is TRBJ2-3; TRBD2 matches 11 bases. V was pared by 1 base and J by 6 bases, with 9 bases of the junction left unmatched. Germline V gene lookup returns CDR1 SGHTA and CDR2 FQGTGA. The CDR3 is 17 residues long. The CDR3 region is CASSLRGLAGGGDTQYF. Written as DNA, the CDR3 is TGTGCCAGCAGCTTAAGGGGGCTAGCGGGGGGAGGGGATACGCAGTATTTT.

This chain connects TRBV7-9 to TRBJ2-7; possible D gene TRBD1, 6 bases. Germline assignment: CDR1 SEHNR and CDR2 FQNEAQ (reference sequence). Trimming left V 5 bases short and J 3 bases short, with 14 bases between. CDR3 length: 14 residues. DNA of the CDR3: TGTGCCAGCAGCAACCGGGACACTCACTACGAGCAGTACTTC. Protein: CASSNRDTHYEQYF.

This clone was recorded once. The chain's CDR3 is CASSALARDTQYF. The CDR3 bases are TGTGCCAGCAGCGCGTTAGCTCGGGATACGCAGTATTTT. J is TRBJ2-3 and V is TRBV9, with D uncertain. CDR1 is SGDLS, CDR2 YYNGEE, per germline. The ends were cut back, 3 bases at V and 6 bases at J, with 11 bases in the middle. This CDR3 is built from 13 residues.

The gene calls are TRBV7-9 and TRBJ2-2; 9 positions agree with TRBD2. This CDR3 is 16 amino acids long. Germline V gives CDR1 SEHNR, CDR2 FQNEAQ (reference sequence). V was clipped by 5 bases and J by 1 base; unmatched bases: 5. The CDR3 DNA is TGTGCCAGCAGCACCCCAGCGGGGGGGAACACCGGGGAGCTGTTTTTT. It encodes CASSTPAGGNTGELFF.